This record looks at one T cell receptor (beta chain) sequence and its context. What it binds is not known. Anyone with autoimmune disease history or systemic immunosuppression was excluded. This sample stems from a study of OX40 agonist ivuxolimab in advanced cancers. Study conclusions and caveats: Researchers did not determine the expanded peripheral T cells' antigen specificity. Blood T cells, both CD4+ and CD8+, expanded clonally by week 6 at 0.1 to 3.0 mg/kg.

V dropped 11 bases and J dropped 0 bases, with 13 bases sitting between them. The CDR3 extends over 13 amino acids. The germline gives CDR1 SNHLY, CDR2 FYNNEI. The method was immunoSEQ multiplex PCR; TCRdb's version includes in-frame clones alone and lacks a portion of them. Of about 60,000 clones listed, roughly 90% were seen once; the top ten hold around 2.8%. The starting material was CD4+ or CD8+ T cells sorted from blood, obtained in a trial of the OX40 agonist ivuxolimab. V gene TRBV2 combines with J gene TRBJ1-1; tentatively, D is TRBD1 (6 bases). The sequence was obtained from an adult with an advanced solid tumor such as melanoma, head and neck, liver or kidney cancer. CDR3 coding DNA: TGTGCCGGGGACACATTAATGAACACTGAAGCTTTCTTT. It specifies CAGDTLMNTEAFF.